The 14 T cell receptor beta chains reported below all come from one sample, sequenced in a study of blood T cell repertoires in COVID-19. The repertoire was sequenced with immunoSEQ multiplex PCR; TCRdb's copy has only in-frame clones and lacks some. This table holds 300,000 to 350,000 clones, about 90% found once. Sequenced material: peripheral blood. These receptors all come from a woman aged 25 to 39 with COVID-19, enrolled during active disease.

This chain connects TRBV11-3 to TRBJ2-3; perhaps TRBD2 as D (6 bases). CDR1 SGHNT and CDR2 YENEEA come from the germline V gene. CDR3 size: 13 residues. The germline V and J ends were trimmed by 5 bases and 2 bases, with 8 bases remaining between them. The DNA for the CDR3 is TGTGCCAGCAGCCCGGGACTCACAGATACGCAGTATTTT. Amino acid sequence: CASSPGLTDTQYF.

CDR3 sequence reads: CASSLTGGEVDGYTF. CDR3 in DNA: TGTGCCAGTAGCTTGACAGGGGGCGAAGTGGATGGCTACACCTTC. The chain employs TRBV19 and TRBJ1-2; the match to TRBD1 covers 10 bases. The CDR3 runs 15 residues. From germline, CDR1 is LNHDA and CDR2 SQIVND (reference sequence). V dropped 6 bases and J dropped 6; count of bases not matched to a gene: 10.

The chain carries TRBV18 and TRBJ2-7; 9 bases map to TRBD1. This CDR3 has 14 residues. With 3 bases clipped from V and 6 bases from J, the junction kept 6 bases outside the gene matches. Germline lookup yields CDR1 KGHSH and CDR2 LQKENI. DNA of the CDR3: TGTGCCAGCTCACCCGGGACAGGGCTGGGCGAGCAGTACTTC. Translating it yields CASSPGTGLGEQYF.

The CDR3 region has the DNA TGCGCCAGCAGTGATCAGGGACTAGCGGGAGGCACAGATACGCAGTATTTT. This codes for CASSDQGLAGGTDTQYF. V is TRBV10-2 and J is TRBJ2-3; TRBD2 aligns across 14 bases. CDR1 WSHSY and CDR2 SAAADI come from the germline V gene. The CDR3 length is 17 residues. V was clipped by 3 bases and J by 1 base; unmatched bases: 3.

The V call is TRBV24-1, the J call TRBJ2-3, with 10 positions matching TRBD2. V shed 9 bases and J 1 base; nucleotides not matched to a gene: 0. The CDR3 runs 13 residues. CDR1 is KGHDR, CDR2 SFDVKD, per germline. The CDR3 here is CATGLAGTDTQYF. The CDR3 nucleotides read TGTGCCACCGGACTAGCGGGCACAGATACGCAGTATTTT.

This sequence joins TRBV3-1 (or the pseudogene TRBV3-2) and TRBJ1-3; perhaps TRBD1 as D (6 bases). Per germline, CDR1 LGHDT and CDR2 YNNKEL (reference sequence). Trimming removed 4 bases from V and 1 base from J, with 14 bases in between. The CDR3 runs 16 residues. CDR3 residues: CASSRTALSSGNTIYF. CDR3 DNA sequence: TGTGCCAGCAGCCGGACAGCTCTTTCTTCTGGAAACACCATATATTTT.

The chain recombines TRBV30 with TRBJ2-1, with 8 positions matching TRBD2. The junction had 9 bases not matched to a gene; V was cut back by 3 bases and J by 8 bases. The CDR3 extends over 14 amino acids. The germline V gene encodes CDR1 GTSNPN and CDR2 SVGIG (reference sequence). The DNA for the CDR3 is TGTGCCTGGAGCGAACCACCGGGGGGGGATGAGCAGTTCTTC. Protein product: CAWSEPPGGDEQFF. The variable domain in full, completed from reference TRBV30 and TRBJ2-1, reads SQTIHQWPATLVQPVGSPLSLECTVEGTSNPNLYWYRQAAGRGLQLLFYSVGIGQISSEVPQNLSASRPQDRQFILSSKKLLLSDSGFYLCAWSEPPGGDEQFFGPGTRLTVL.

As to this clone: Additional DNA sequences in this sample encode the identical CDR3. V usage is TRBV9 and J usage is TRBJ1-1; unclear D gene. The CDR3 spans 14 residues. The V end lost 0 bases, the J end lost 0 bases, and 6 bases lay between the germline ends. In germline, CDR1 is SGDLS, CDR2 YYNGEE. CDR3 loop: CASSVVALNTEAFF. The CDR3 DNA sequence: TGTGCCAGCAGCGTAGTTGCGTTGAACACTGAAGCTTTCTTT.

The chain recombines TRBV29-1 with TRBJ1-1, with D perhaps TRBD1 (5 bases). This CDR3 spans 13 amino acids. V lost 2 bases and J lost 2, with 9 bases in between. Per the germline V gene, CDR1 is SQVTM and CDR2 is ANQGSEA. CDR3 region: CSVESQGNTEAFF. The CDR3 nucleotides read TGCAGCGTTGAAAGCCAGGGTAACACTGAAGCTTTCTTT. Complete variable domain (other parts from reference TRBV29-1 and TRBJ1-1): SAVISQKPSRDICQRGTSLTIQCQVDSQVTMMFWYRQQPGQSLTLIATANQGSEATYESGFVIDKFPISRPNLTFSTLTVSNMSPEDSSIYLCSVESQGNTEAFFGQGTRLTVV.

V and J are TRBV3-1 (or the pseudogene TRBV3-2) and TRBJ2-5; TRBD2 agrees at 9 bases. The CDR3 length is 14 residues. Germline V gene data show CDR1 as LGHDT and CDR2 as YNNKEL (reference sequence). Trimming cost V 6 bases and J 0 bases; bases outside gene matches: 2. CDR3 residues: CASRREGYQETQYF. CDR3 bases: TGTGCCAGCAGGCGGGAGGGTTACCAAGAGACCCAGTACTTC.

This clone was recorded once. The chain uses TRBV11-2 and TRBJ1-2; 7 bases match TRBD1. The CDR3 length is 16 residues. Looked up from germline, CDR1 is SGHAT and CDR2 is FQNNGV. V trimming: 6 bases; J trimming: 0 bases; junction bases outside the gene matches: 10. The CDR3 DNA is TGTGCCAGCAGTATCATAGGACAGGTAGCTAACTATGGCTACACCTTC. Encoded protein: CASSIIGQVANYGYTF.

The chain joins TRBV28 to TRBJ1-1; unclear D gene. There are 12 residues in the CDR3. V lost 9 bases, J lost 3 bases, and 11 bases lay in between. CDR1 is MDHEN, CDR2 SYDVKM, per germline. The CDR3 coding sequence is TGTGCCAGTCAGGCAACCTACACTGAAGCTTTCTTT. This gives the protein CASQATYTEAFF.

The chain joins TRBV7-2 to TRBJ1-2, with D maybe TRBD1 (6 bases). CDR3 length equals 15 residues. Per germline, CDR1 SGHTA and CDR2 FQGNSA. Between the trimmed V and J ends, which lost 4 bases and 2 bases, there was a span of 14 bases. In DNA form, the CDR3 reads TGTGCCAGCAGCTCCTATCGACAGGCAAACTATGGCTACACCTTC. Amino acid sequence: CASSSYRQANYGYTF.

As concerns this clone: This same CDR3 is encoded by further DNA sequences in the sample. The V gene is TRBV6-5, the J gene TRBJ2-7; 13 bases fit TRBD2. The CDR3 totals 15 residues. CDR1 is MNHEY and CDR2 is SVGAGI in the germline V gene. Trimming at V came to 2 bases and at J to 2 bases, leaving 0 bases not matched to a gene. The CDR3 here is CASSYGTSGTYEQYF. The CDR3 DNA is TGTGCCAGCAGTTACGGGACTAGCGGGACCTACGAGCAGTACTTC.